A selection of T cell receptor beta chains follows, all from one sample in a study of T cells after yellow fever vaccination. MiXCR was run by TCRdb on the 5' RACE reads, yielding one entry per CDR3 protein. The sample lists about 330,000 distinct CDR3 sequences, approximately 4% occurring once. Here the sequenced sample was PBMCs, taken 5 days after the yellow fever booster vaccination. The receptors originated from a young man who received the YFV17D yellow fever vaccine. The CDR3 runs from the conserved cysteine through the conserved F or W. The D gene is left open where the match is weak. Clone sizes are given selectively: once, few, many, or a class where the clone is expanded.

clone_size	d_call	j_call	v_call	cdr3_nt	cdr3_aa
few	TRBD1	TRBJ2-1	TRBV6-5	TGTGCCAGCAGTTACGGGACAGGGCAATTGGGTGTCTTC	CASSYGTGQLGVF
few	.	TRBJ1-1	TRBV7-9	TGTGCCAGCAGCTTAGACGGGGCTACTGAAGCTTTCTTT	CASSLDGATEAFF
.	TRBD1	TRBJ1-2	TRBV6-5	TGTGCCAGCAGTAGGGGGAGGGACAGGCAAAACCCCTATGGCTACACCTTC	CASSRGRDRQNPYGYTF
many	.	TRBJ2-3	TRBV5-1	TGCGCCAGCAGCTTGGGGGTCAGCACAGATACGCAGTATTTT	CASSLGVSTDTQYF
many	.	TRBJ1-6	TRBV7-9	TGTGCCAGCAGCTTAGAGAATTCACCCCTCCACTTT	CASSLENSPLHF
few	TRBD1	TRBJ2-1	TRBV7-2	TGTGCCAGCAGCCCCCCCGGGACAGGGGGCCACAATGAGCAGTTCTTC	CASSPPGTGGHNEQFF
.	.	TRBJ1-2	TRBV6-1	TGTGCCAGCAGTGAAGATTTCGTCGGAAGCTATGGCTACACCTTC	CASSEDFVGSYGYTF
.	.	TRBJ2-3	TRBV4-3	TGCGCCAGCAGCCCTAGGGGGGTTGGGACAGATACGCAGTATTTT	CASSPRGVGTDTQYF
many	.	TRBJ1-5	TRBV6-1	TGTGCCAGCAGTGAAGTACGGGGAGATCCCCAGCATTTT	CASSEVRGDPQHF
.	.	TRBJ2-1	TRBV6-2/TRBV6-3	TGTGCCAGCAGTTTAACAGGGAATTACAATGAGCAGTTCTTC	CASSLTGNYNEQFF
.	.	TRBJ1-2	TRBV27	TGTGCCAGCAGTTCTCGAGGGTATCTTGGCTACACCTTC	CASSSRGYLGYTF
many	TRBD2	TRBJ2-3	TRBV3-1	TGTGCCAGCAGCTTCGGGGGGACTAGTTCGGGGAAGGATACGCAGTATTTT	CASSFGGTSSGKDTQYF
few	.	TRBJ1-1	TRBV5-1	TGCGCCAGCAGCGGTTCCCTGGGCGGTGGCACTGAAGCTTTCTTT	CASSGSLGGGTEAFF
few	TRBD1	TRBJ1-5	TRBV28	TGTGCCAGCAGTTCGGGACAGGGCCATCAGCCCCAGCATTTT	CASSSGQGHQPQHF
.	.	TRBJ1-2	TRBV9	TGTGCCAGCAGCGTAGATCCCCGGGACATGGATGGCTACACCTTC	CASSVDPRDMDGYTF
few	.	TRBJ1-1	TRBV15	TGTGCCACCAGCAGAGCAGGGGAGGGGACTGAAGCTTTCTTT	CATSRAGEGTEAFF
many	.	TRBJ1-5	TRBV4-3	TGCGCCAGCAGCCAAGTCATACGGCCGGGGGAGCCCCAGCATTTT	CASSQVIRPGEPQHF
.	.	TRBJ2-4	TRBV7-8	TGTGCCAGCAGCTTAGGTCGGGACAACATTCAGTACTTC	CASSLGRDNIQYF
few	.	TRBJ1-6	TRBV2	TGTGCCACCGGCTCCCCTATGTATAATTCACCCCTCCACTTT	CATGSPMYNSPLHF
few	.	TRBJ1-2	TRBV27	TGTGCCAGCAGTTCCGGCGGGAGGGGCGCGAGGGGCTACACCTTC	CASSSGGRGARGYTF
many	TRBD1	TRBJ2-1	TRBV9	TGTGCCAGCAGCGTAGCTGGCGGACAGGGGCCCTACAATGAGCAGTTCTTC	CASSVAGGQGPYNEQFF
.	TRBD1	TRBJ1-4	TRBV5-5	TGTGCCAGCAGCTCACCCAGGGGGCAGGGGGCCACGGGAAAACTGTTTTTT	CASSSPRGQGATGKLFF
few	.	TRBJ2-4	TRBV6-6	TGTGCCAGCAGTTACTCACGAGAAAAGATAATCTTC	CASSYSREKIIF
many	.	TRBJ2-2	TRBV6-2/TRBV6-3	TGTGCCAGCAGAGAGACCACCGGGGAGCTGTTTTTT	CASRETTGELFF
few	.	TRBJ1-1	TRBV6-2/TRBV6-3	TGTGCCAGCACCAACGGGGCATGGAACACTGAAGCTTTCTTT	CASTNGAWNTEAFF
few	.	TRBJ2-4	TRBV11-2	TGTGCCAGCAGCTCCGTGGACAAAGTAGCCAAAAACATTCAGTACTTC	CASSSVDKVAKNIQYF
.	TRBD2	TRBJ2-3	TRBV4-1	TGCGCCAGCAGCCACCCAGACACTGGTGGGTTAGCGGGGGGTAGAACAGATACGCAGTATTTT	CASSHPDTGGLAGGRTDTQYF
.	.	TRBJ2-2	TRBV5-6	TGTGCCAGCAGCTCACCTTTGCTATCTGCGGCCCACGGGGAGCTGTTTTTT	CASSSPLLSAAHGELFF
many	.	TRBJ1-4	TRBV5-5	TGTGCCTCGAGGGGTGGGGCAACTAATGAAAAACTGTTTTTT	CASRGGATNEKLFF
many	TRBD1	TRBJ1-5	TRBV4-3	TGCGCCAGCAGCCAAGATTACCAGGGGGCTTATCAGCCCCAGCATTTT	CASSQDYQGAYQPQHF
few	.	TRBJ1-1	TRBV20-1	TGCAGTGCTAGTAAAGGAACGGTGAACACTGAAGCTTTCTTT	CSASKGTVNTEAFF
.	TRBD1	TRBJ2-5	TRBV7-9	TGTGCCAGCAGCCCCGGGACAGTGGAAGAGACCCAGTACTTC	CASSPGTVEETQYF
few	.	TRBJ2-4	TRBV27	TGTGCCAGCAGTTTATCCCCAGGGTGGTCAAACATTCAGTACTTC	CASSLSPGWSNIQYF
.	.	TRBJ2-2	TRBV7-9	TGTGCCAGCAGCTCGCCGAGGGTGATCAACCGAAGAAACACCGGGGAGCTGTTTTTT	CASSSPRVINRRNTGELFF
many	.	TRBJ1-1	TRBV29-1	TGCAGCGTCGCCTCCCGTACGGGTGAAGCTTTCTTT	CSVASRTGEAFF
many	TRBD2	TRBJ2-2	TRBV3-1	TGTGCCAGCAGCCAAGCGGGGGGGGACACCGGGGAGCTGTTTTTT	CASSQAGGDTGELFF
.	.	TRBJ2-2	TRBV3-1	TGTGCCAGCAGCCATTCTCCGAACACCGGGGAGCTGTTTTTT	CASSHSPNTGELFF
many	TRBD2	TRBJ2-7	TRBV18	TGTGCCAGCTCACCGGCTAGCGGGGGCCTAACCTACGAGCAGTACTTC	CASSPASGGLTYEQYF
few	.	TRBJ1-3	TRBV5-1	TGCGCCAGCAGCCCCCTCGGGACAGGAAACACCATATATTTT	CASSPLGTGNTIYF
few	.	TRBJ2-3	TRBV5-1	TGCGCCAGCAGCTGGGTGGGACTTAACACAGATACGCAGTATTTT	CASSWVGLNTDTQYF
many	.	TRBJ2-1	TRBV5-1	TGCGCCAGCAGCTTGCGTCCTGACCTCTCCTACAATGAGCAGTTCTTC	CASSLRPDLSYNEQFF
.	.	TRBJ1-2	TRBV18	TGTGCCAGCTCACCACAGGGAATAGGCTATGGCTACACCTTC	CASSPQGIGYGYTF
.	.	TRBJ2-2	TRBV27	TGTGCCAGCAGTTTAATGGAGGACACCGGGGAGCTGTTTTTT	CASSLMEDTGELFF
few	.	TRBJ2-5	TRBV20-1	TGCAGTGCCATACGCGACCAGCGAGAGACCCAGTACTTC	CSAIRDQRETQYF
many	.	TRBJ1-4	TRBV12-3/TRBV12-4	TGTGCCAGCAGTTTTTCGGGTCAGAATGAAAAACTGTTTTTT	CASSFSGQNEKLFF
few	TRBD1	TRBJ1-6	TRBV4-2	TGTGCCAGCAGCCAAGAAACAGGGGGAGGGTATAATTCACCCCTCCACTTT	CASSQETGGGYNSPLHF
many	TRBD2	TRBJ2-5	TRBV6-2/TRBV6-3	TGTGCCAGCAGTTCGACTAGCGGGGGGTTACAAGAGACCCAGTACTTC	CASSSTSGGLQETQYF
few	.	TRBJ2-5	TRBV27	TGTGCCAGCAGTAATCAGGACGGACGTCAAGAGACCCAGTACTTC	CASSNQDGRQETQYF
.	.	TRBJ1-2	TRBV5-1	TGCGCCAGTGGGGACGACTATGGCTACACCTTC	CASGDDYGYTF
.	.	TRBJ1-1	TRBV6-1	TGTGCCAGCAGTGAAAGACAGGCGAACACTGAAGCTTTCTTT	CASSERQANTEAFF
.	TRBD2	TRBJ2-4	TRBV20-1	TGCAGTGCTAGTGGCGCCGGGGGGGTCGATAACATTCAGTACTTC	CSASGAGGVDNIQYF
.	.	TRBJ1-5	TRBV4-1	TGCGCCAGCAGCCACGAGACAGGAGCGGATAGGAGCAATCAGCCCCAGCATTTT	CASSHETGADRSNQPQHF
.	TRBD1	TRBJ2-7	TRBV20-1	TGCAGTGCTAGGTCCGACAGGGCCTACGAGCAGTACTTC	CSARSDRAYEQYF
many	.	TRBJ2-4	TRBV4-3	TGCGCCAGCAGCCGCTGGGTCGGGGGGCTGTTTCAGTACTTC	CASSRWVGGLFQYF
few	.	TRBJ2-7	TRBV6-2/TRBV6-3	TGTGCCAGCAGTTACTGGAGCTCCTACGAGCAGTACTTC	CASSYWSSYEQYF
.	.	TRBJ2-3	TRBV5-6	TGTGCCAGCAGCGGCTGGCTGGGGACAGATACGCAGTATTTT	CASSGWLGTDTQYF
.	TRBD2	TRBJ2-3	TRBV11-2	TGTGCCAGCAGCGTGACTAGCGGGGGGGGGTCAGATACGCAGTATTTT	CASSVTSGGGSDTQYF
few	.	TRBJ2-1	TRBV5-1	TGCGCCAGCAGCTTGCGGACTCAAAATGAGCAGTTCTTC	CASSLRTQNEQFF
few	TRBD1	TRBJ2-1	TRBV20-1	TGCAGTGCCGTTACAGGGGGCGTAGGGAATGAGCAGTTCTTC	CSAVTGGVGNEQFF
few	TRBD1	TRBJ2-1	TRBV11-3	TGTGCCAGCAGCCGGTTCGGGACAGGAGACAATGAGCAGTTCTTC	CASSRFGTGDNEQFF